The sequence of this T cell receptor beta chain was determined in a study of blood T cell repertoires in COVID-19 (dated by TCRdb to the early 2020s). Background on the whole study: The collaborator samples originated in the United States, Italy and Spain and spanned the acute and convalescent phases of COVID-19. Nearly every sample came with metadata listing a de-identified subject ID, COVID-19 status, age in years and sex. The dataset comprised deeply sampled blood TCRbeta repertoires from subjects exposed to, actively infected with, or recovered from COVID-19. The prospective study material was composed of cDNA or gDNA derived from T cells, B-cell-depleted T cells, or PBMCs. Samples came from the ongoing ImmuneRACE study (first 160 participants) plus 1,254 subjects from 6 global collaborators. Where available, HLA class I and class II types were obtained from metadata supplied by the sample provider rather than from assay-based typing. The repertoires were released in a freely available public database intended as a resource for research on the immune response to SARS-CoV-2.

TCRbeta CDR3 regions were amplified from genomic DNA by means of the immunoSEQ Assay, a bias-controlled multiplex PCR. Per the original workflow: The number of nucleated cells in each sample was estimated by amplification of reference gene primers within the assay. To quantify the absolute abundance of each unique TCRbeta CDR3 rearrangement, sequence reads were collapsed and filtered. For each sample, productive Simpson clonality was calculated as the square root of Simpson's diversity index across productive rearrangements. TCRdb obtained this table from immuneACCESS and retained in-frame rearrangements with V and J assigned. These tables miss some clones; where compared with another copy, unresolved V genes account for less than half of the shortfall, and the remainder is unexplained. V and J calls and clone size are as listed in that table; D and trimming were resolved from the DNA. This sample lists some 72,000 clones; about 89% were detected once. 4.9% of the sample is in the top ten clones.

On this clone itself: Its cognate antigen has yet to be identified. It has no much larger one-base neighbor in the sample; base qualities were not kept.

Results and caveats for the whole study, not just this receptor: The amount of clinical and demographic metadata varied by source and participant and was provided uncurated.

The CDR1 and CDR2 encoded by the germline V gene are SGHNT and YENEEA. Trimmed from V: 0 bases; trimmed from J: 4 bases; junction bases lacking a gene match: 0. The CDR3 contains 13 residues, cysteine and phenylalanine counted. Here the CDR3 DNA is all that survives: 39 bases in frame from base 1. The collaborating institutions used their own protocols to collect whole blood in K2EDTA tubes. Collaborator samples were shipped for TCRbeta analysis as frozen whole blood, isolated PBMCs, or DNA extracted from either sample type. This receptor chain uses TRBV11-3 and TRBJ2-7; TRBD1 aligns with 7 central bases. The source is a middle-aged man with active or convalescent COVID-19. Sequences were obtained from peripheral blood. The bases are TGTGCCAGCAGCTTAGACAGGGGGTACGAGCAGTACTTC. Translated, it reads CASSLDRGYEQYF.